This T cell receptor (beta chain) was identified during a study of blood T cell repertoires in COVID-19. Study details: The samples span acute and convalescent COVID-19 from the United States, Italy and Spain.

The repertoire was sequenced with immunoSEQ multiplex PCR; TCRdb's copy has only in-frame clones and lacks some. The sample gives around 300,000 clones, roughly 88% of which show up once; approximately 4% is in the top ten. The CDR3 contains 18 residues. Trimming cost V 7 bases and J 2 bases, with 21 bases left between them. The germline gives CDR1 MDHEN, CDR2 SYDVKM. The sequencing input was peripheral blood. The receptor's source is a woman between 45 and 60 years old with active or convalescent COVID-19. V usage is TRBV28 and J usage is TRBJ1-6, with D unresolved. CDR3 sequence reads: CASNPVEAAKTYNSPLHF. CDR3 sequence (DNA): TGTGCCAGCAATCCTGTCGAGGCAGCAAAGACCTATAATTCACCCCTCCACTTT.